This TCR beta chain stems from a study of T-cell reconstitution after alpha-beta-depleted transplantation in children. Study conclusions and caveats: Surviving recipient T cells and thymic progenitors accounted for the high day-60 TCRbeta diversity observed in some patients.

Unique molecular identifiers were incorporated into the prepared TCRbeta library. In TCRdb, the PCR reads were re-called with MiXCR into one record per CDR3 protein. The sample has fewer than 500,000 distinct CDR3 sequences, 43% seen once. Trimming removed 7 bases from V and 14 bases from J; junction bases left unmatched: 9. CDR1 and CDR2 from the germline V gene are SGHRS and YFSETQ. The CDR3 totals 11 residues. In this sample, this clonotype turned up many times. What it recognizes is unknown. The sequence came from a girl aged 2 to 10 with aplastic anemia, due to receive a stem cell transplant. The genes are TRBV5-1 and TRBJ2-1; 7 bases align to TRBD2. This material consisted of PBMCs, taken before TCRalphabeta/CD19-depleted stem cell transplant. CDR3 loop: CASASGLVKFF. The CDR3, as DNA: TGCGCCAGCGCATCAGGACTAGTGAAGTTCTTC.